This T cell receptor beta chain was observed in a study of blood T cell repertoires in COVID-19. The wider study: Both acute and convalescent COVID-19 samples were obtained from the United States, Italy and Spain.

In the authors' workflow: Quantification of nucleated cells was approximated via reference gene primer amplification. Sequenced by immunoSEQ multiplex PCR; TCRdb stores in-frame clones only, minus some. V, J and clone size reflect that table, while D and trimming were determined from the DNA. The repertoire holds hundreds of thousands of clones, over 80% seen once, with under 0.3% in the top ten. Trimming stripped 5 bases from V and 5 bases from J, with 13 bases between. From germline, CDR1 is MNHEY and CDR2 SVGAGI. CDR3 length: 13 residues. The origin of this receptor is a woman in her late teens or twenties with acute or convalescent COVID-19. J is TRBJ2-7 and V is TRBV6-5, with D perhaps TRBD2 (7 bases). The sequenced sample consisted of peripheral blood. CDR3 sequence reads: CASSLPGGHEQYF. In nucleotides, the CDR3 is TGTGCCAGCAGTCTCCCGGGGGGCCACGAGCAGTACTTC.